The entry below describes one T cell receptor (beta chain). These data originate in a study of blood T cell repertoires in COVID-19. The repertoire was sequenced with immunoSEQ multiplex PCR; TCRdb's copy has only in-frame clones and lacks some. The table lists 100,000 or so clones, nearly 90% of them singletons. The source material was peripheral blood. This receptor was taken from a woman aged 60-75 years with acute or convalescent COVID-19.

CDR3 DNA: TGTGCCAGTAAATCGCGGCGCCCGAACACCGGGGAGCTGTTTTTT. Translation gives CASKSRRPNTGELFF. The V gene is TRBV19, the J gene TRBJ2-2, with D unresolved. CDR3 size: 15 residues. Germline V gene sequence: CDR1 LNHDA, CDR2 SQIVND (reference sequence). V lost 7 bases to trimming and J lost 0 bases, with 12 bases between them.